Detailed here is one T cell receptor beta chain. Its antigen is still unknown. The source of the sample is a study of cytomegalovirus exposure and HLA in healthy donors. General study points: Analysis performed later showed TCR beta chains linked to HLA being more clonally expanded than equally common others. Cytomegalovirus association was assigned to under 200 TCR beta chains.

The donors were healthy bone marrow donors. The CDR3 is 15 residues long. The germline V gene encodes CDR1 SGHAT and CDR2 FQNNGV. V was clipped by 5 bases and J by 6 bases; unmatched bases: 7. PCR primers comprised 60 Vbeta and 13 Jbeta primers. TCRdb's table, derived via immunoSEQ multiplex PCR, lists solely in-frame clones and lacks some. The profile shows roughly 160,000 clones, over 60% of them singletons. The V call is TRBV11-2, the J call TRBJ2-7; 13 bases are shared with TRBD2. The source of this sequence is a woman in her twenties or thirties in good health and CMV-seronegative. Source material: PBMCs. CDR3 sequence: CASSSRTSGSFEQYF. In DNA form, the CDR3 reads TGTGCCAGCAGCAGCAGGACTAGCGGGAGTTTCGAGCAGTACTTC. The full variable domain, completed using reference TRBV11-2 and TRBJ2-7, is EAGVAQSPRYKIIEKRQSVAFWCNPISGHATLYWYQQILGQGPKLLIQFQNNGVVDDSQLPKDRFSAERLKGVDSTLKIQPAKLEDSAVYLCASSSRTSGSFEQYFGPGTRLTVT.